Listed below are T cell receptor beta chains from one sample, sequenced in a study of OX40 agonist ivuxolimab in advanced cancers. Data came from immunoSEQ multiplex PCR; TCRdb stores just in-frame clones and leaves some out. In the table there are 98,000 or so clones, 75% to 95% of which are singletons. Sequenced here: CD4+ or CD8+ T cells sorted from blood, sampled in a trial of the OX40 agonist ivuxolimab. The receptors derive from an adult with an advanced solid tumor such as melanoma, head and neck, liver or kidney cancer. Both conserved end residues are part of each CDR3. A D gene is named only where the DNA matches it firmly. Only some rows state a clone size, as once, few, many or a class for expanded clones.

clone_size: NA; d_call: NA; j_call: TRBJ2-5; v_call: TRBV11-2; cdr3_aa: CASSLMELQETQYF; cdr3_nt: TGTGCCAGCAGCTTAATGGAACTCCAAGAGACCCAGTACTTC
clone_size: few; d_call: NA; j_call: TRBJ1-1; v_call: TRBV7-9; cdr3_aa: CASSKGALNTEAFF; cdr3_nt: TGTGCCAGCAGCAAAGGGGCCTTGAACACTGAAGCTTTCTTT
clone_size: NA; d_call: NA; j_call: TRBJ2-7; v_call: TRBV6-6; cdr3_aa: CASSSTVSYEQYF; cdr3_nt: TGTGCCAGCAGTTCGACAGTCTCCTACGAGCAGTACTTC
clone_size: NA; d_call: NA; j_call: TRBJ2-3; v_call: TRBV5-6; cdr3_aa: CASSLTPTDTQYF; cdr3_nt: TGTGCCAGCAGCTTGACCCCCACAGATACGCAGTATTTT
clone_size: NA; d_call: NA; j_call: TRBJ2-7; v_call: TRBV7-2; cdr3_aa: CASSFLYEQYF; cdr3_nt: TGTGCCAGCAGCTTCCTCTACGAGCAGTACTTC
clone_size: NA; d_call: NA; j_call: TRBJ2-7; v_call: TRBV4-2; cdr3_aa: CASGPEGATYEQYF; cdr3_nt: TGTGCCAGCGGGCCTGAGGGAGCGACCTACGAGCAGTACTTC
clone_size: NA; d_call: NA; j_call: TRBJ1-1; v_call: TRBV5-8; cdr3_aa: CASSLGLKALSTEAFF; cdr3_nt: TGTGCCAGCAGCTTGGGCTTGAAGGCCCTGAGCACTGAAGCTTTCTTT
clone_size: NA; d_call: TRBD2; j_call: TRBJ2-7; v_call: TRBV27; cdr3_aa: CASSLLAGGIYEQYF; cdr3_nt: TGTGCCAGCAGTTTACTAGCGGGAGGCATCTACGAGCAGTACTTC
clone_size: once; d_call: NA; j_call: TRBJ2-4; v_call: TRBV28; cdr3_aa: CASIGQAKNIQYF; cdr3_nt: TGTGCCAGCATCGGGCAAGCCAAAAACATTCAGTACTTC
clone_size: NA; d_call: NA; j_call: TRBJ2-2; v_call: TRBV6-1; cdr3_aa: CASRGRVNTGELFF; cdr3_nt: TGTGCCAGCCGGGGCAGGGTGAACACCGGGGAGCTGTTTTTT
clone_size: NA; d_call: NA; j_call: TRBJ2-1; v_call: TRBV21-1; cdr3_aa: CARCHNEQFF; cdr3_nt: TGTGCCAGATGCCACAATGAGCAGTTCTTC
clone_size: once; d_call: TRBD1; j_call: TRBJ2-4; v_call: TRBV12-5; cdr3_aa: CALGTGVNIQYF; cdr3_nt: TGTGCTCTGGGGACAGGGGTAAACATTCAGTACTTC
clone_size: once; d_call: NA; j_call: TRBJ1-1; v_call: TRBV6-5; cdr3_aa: CASSYRGMGNTEAFF; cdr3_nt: TGTGCCAGCAGTTACCGAGGGATGGGGAACACTGAAGCTTTCTTT
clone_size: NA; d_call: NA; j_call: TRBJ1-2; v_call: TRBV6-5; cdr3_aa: CASSRHMDHGYTF; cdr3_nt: TGTGCCAGCAGTCGCCACATGGACCATGGCTACACCTTC
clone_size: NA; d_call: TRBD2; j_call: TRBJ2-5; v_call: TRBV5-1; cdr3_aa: CASSLAGTQETQYF; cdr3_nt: TGCGCCAGCAGCCTAGCGGGGACCCAAGAGACCCAGTACTTC
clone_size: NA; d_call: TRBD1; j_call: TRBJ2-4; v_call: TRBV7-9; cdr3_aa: CASSLMGQVMKKNIQYF; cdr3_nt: TGTGCCAGCAGCTTAATGGGACAGGTCATGAAGAAAAACATTCAGTACTTC
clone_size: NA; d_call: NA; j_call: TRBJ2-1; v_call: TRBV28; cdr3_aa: CASLRVSPNEQFF; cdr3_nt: TGTGCCAGCCTTCGGGTCTCTCCCAATGAGCAGTTCTTC
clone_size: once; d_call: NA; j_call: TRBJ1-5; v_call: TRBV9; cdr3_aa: CASSVEVNQPQHF; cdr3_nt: TGTGCCAGCAGCGTAGAGGTCAATCAGCCCCAGCATTTT
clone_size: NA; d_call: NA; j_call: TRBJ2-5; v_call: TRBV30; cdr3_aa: CAWSGPRETQYF; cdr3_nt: TGTGCCTGGAGCGGCCCCCGGGAGACCCAGTACTTC
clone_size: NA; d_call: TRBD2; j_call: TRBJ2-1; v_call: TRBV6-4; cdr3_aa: CASSRSGGENNEQFF; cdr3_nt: TGTGCCAGCAGTCGTAGCGGGGGGGAAAACAATGAGCAGTTCTTC
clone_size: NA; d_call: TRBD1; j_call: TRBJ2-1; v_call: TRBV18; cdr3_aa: CASSPQGTGTNEQFF; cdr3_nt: TGTGCCAGCTCACCACAAGGGACAGGGACCAATGAGCAGTTCTTC
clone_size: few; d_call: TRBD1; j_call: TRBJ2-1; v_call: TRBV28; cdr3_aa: CASSTGAGISYNEQFF; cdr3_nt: TGTGCCAGCAGTACAGGGGCCGGAATCTCCTACAATGAGCAGTTCTTC
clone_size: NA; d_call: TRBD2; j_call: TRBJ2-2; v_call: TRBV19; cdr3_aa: CASSPSGTGELFF; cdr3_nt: TGTGCCAGTAGTCCCAGCGGGACGGGGGAGCTGTTTTTT
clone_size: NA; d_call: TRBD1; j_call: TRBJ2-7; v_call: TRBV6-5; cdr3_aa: CASSRTGGINEQYF; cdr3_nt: TGTGCCAGCAGTCGGACAGGGGGCATAAACGAGCAGTACTTC
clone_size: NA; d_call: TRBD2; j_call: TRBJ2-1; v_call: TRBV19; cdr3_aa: CASSIGKAGGSSSYNEQFF; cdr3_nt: TGTGCCAGTAGTATAGGTAAAGCGGGAGGCTCAAGCTCCTACAATGAGCAGTTCTTC